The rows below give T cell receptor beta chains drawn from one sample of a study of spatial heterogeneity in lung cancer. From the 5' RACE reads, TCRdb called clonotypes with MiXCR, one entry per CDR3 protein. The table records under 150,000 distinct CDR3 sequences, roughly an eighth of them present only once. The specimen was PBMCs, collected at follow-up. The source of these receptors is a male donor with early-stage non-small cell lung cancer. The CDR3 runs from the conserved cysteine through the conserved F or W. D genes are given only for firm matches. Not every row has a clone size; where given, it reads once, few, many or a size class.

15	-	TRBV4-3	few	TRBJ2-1	CASSQGGVIGNEQFF	TGCGCCAGCAGCCAAGGAGGGGTTATCGGCAATGAGCAGTTCTTC
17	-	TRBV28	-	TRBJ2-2	CASSLVTGTRNTGELFF	TGTGCCAGCAGTTTGGTAACCGGGACCAGAAACACCGGGGAGCTGTTTTTT
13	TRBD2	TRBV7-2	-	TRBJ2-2	CASSSAGAGELFF	TGTGCCAGCAGCTCAGCGGGAGCCGGGGAGCTGTTTTTT
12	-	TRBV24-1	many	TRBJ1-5	CATSDLGQPQHF	TGTGCCACCAGTGATTTGGGACAGCCCCAGCATTTT
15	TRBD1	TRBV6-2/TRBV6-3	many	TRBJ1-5	CASSPWTGGSQPQHF	TGTGCCAGCAGTCCGTGGACAGGGGGCAGTCAGCCCCAGCATTTT
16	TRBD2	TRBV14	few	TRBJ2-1	CASSAGLASFYNEQFF	TGTGCCAGCAGCGCCGGACTAGCGAGCTTCTACAATGAGCAGTTCTTC
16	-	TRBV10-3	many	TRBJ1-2	CAISESTGGSNYGYTF	TGTGCCATCAGTGAGTCGACTGGGGGCTCTAACTATGGCTACACCTTC
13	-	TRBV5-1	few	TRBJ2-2	CASSTPGVGELFF	TGCGCCAGCAGCACCCCCGGGGTGGGGGAGCTGTTTTTT
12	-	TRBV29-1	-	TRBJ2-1	CSVKLDYNEQFF	TGCAGCGTTAAGTTAGACTACAATGAGCAGTTCTTC
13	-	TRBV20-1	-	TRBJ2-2	CSASRQNTGELFF	TGCAGTGCTAGTCGGCAGAACACCGGGGAGCTGTTTTTT
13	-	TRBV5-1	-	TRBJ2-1	CASSRGDYNEQFF	TGCGCCAGCAGCCGGGGAGACTACAATGAGCAGTTCTTC
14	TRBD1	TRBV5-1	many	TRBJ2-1	CASSPGTGENEQFF	TGCGCCAGCAGCCCCGGGACAGGGGAGAATGAGCAGTTCTTC
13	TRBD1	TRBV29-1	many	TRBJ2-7	CSVLGDRAYEQYF	TGCAGCGTTCTAGGGGACAGAGCCTACGAGCAGTACTTC
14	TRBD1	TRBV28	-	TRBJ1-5	CASSWTGINQPQHF	TGTGCCAGCAGCTGGACAGGGATTAATCAGCCCCAGCATTTT
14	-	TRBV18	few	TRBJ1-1	CASSRGSSNTEAFF	TGTGCCAGCTCTAGGGGGTCTTCGAACACTGAAGCTTTCTTT
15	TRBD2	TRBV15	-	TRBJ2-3	CATSNPSGSTDTQYF	TGTGCCACCAGCAACCCTAGCGGGAGCACAGATACGCAGTATTTT
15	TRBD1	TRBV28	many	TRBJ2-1	CASSYGQGRLGEQFF	TGTGCCAGCAGTTATGGACAGGGGAGATTAGGTGAGCAGTTCTTC
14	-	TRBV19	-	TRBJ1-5	CASSIWGTHQPQHF	TGTGCCAGTAGTATTTGGGGGACCCACCAGCCCCAGCATTTT
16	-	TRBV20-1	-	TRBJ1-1	CSARVPGLTVLGEAFF	TGCAGTGCTAGAGTCCCGGGTTTGACCGTTTTAGGTGAAGCTTTCTTT
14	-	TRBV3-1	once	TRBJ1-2	CASSHRQVRYGYTF	TGTGCCAGCAGCCACCGACAGGTACGCTATGGCTACACCTTC
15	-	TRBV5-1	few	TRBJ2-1	CASSFSDPRTGEQFF	TGCGCCAGCAGCTTCTCGGACCCCCGAACGGGAGAGCAGTTCTTC
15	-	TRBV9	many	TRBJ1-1	CASSVGTSPGTEAFF	TGTGCCAGCAGCGTAGGGACAAGCCCGGGCACTGAAGCTTTCTTT
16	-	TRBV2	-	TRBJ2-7	CASSGIRRPPSYEQYF	TGTGCCAGCAGTGGAATCAGGAGACCCCCCTCCTACGAGCAGTACTTC
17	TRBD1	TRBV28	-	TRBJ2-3	CASSFQQGRISTDTQYF	TGTGCCAGCAGTTTTCAACAGGGGCGGATAAGCACAGATACGCAGTATTTT
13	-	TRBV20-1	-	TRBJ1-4	CSAIPGVGEKLFF	TGCAGTGCTATACCAGGGGTAGGAGAAAAACTGTTTTTT
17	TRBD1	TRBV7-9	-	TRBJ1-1	CASSSNRDSYMNTEAFF	TGTGCCAGCAGCTCGAACCGGGACAGCTACATGAACACTGAAGCTTTCTTT
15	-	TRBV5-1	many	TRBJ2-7	CASSLVVGTFYEQYF	TGCGCCAGCAGCTTGGTAGTCGGGACATTCTACGAGCAGTACTTC
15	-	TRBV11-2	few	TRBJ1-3	CASSSYRASGNTIYF	TGTGCCAGCAGCAGTTACAGAGCCTCTGGAAACACCATATATTTT
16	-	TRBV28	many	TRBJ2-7	CASSLISDSDSYEQYF	TGTGCCAGCAGTTTAATCTCAGACAGCGACTCCTACGAGCAGTACTTC
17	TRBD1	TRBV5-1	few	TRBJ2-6	CASTETGMFSGANVLTF	TGCGCCAGCACCGAGACAGGGATGTTCTCTGGGGCCAACGTCCTGACTTTC
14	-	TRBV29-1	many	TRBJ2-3	CSVGRRTDTDTQYF	TGCAGCGTTGGTCGTCGGACAGACACAGATACGCAGTATTTT
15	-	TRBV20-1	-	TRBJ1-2	CSAYPFSMGTYGYTF	TGCAGTGCTTATCCCTTCTCCATGGGGACCTATGGCTACACCTTC
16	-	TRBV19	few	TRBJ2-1	CASSPRRYSSYNEQFF	TGTGCCAGTAGTCCCCGGCGATATAGCTCCTACAATGAGCAGTTCTTC
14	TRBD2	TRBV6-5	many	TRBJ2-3	CASRQAGGSDTQYF	TGTGCCAGCAGACAAGCGGGGGGATCGGATACGCAGTATTTT
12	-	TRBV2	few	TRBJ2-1	CASSGGYNEQFF	TGTGCCAGCAGTGGGGGGTACAATGAGCAGTTCTTC
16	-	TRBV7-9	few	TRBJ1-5	CASSLGTATHNQPQHF	TGTGCCAGCAGCTTAGGCACAGCCACCCACAATCAGCCCCAGCATTTT
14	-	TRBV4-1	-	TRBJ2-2	CASSQEEGTGELFF	TGCGCCAGCAGCCAAGAGGAAGGCACCGGGGAGCTGTTTTTT
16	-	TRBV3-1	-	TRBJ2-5	CASSQLRGAVLETQYF	TGTGCCAGCAGCCAACTTCGAGGAGCTGTCCTAGAGACCCAGTACTTC
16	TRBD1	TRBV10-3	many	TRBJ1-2	CAISGPPGQGNYGYTF	TGTGCCATCAGTGGACCTCCCGGACAGGGGAACTATGGCTACACCTTC
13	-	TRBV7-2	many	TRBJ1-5	CASSLKGNQPQHF	TGTGCCAGCAGCTTAAAGGGCAATCAGCCCCAGCATTTT
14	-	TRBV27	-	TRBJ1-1	CASSLRGRNTEAFF	TGTGCCAGCAGTTTACGGGGGAGGAACACTGAAGCTTTCTTT
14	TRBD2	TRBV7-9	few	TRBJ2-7	CASSLGGGYYEQYF	TGTGCCAGCAGCTTAGGCGGGGGTTATTACGAGCAGTACTTC
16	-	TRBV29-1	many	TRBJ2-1	CSVEGRGASSYNEQFF	TGCAGCGTTGAGGGCAGGGGGGCCAGCTCCTACAATGAGCAGTTCTTC
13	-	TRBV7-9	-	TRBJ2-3	CASSRLSTDTQYF	TGTGCCAGCAGCCGACTTAGCACAGATACGCAGTATTTT
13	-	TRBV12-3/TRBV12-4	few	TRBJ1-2	CASRSDKNYGYTF	TGTGCCAGCAGATCTGACAAGAACTATGGCTACACCTTC
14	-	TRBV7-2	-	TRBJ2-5	CASSLKGSQETQYF	TGTGCCAGCAGCTTAAAAGGGTCCCAAGAGACCCAGTACTTC
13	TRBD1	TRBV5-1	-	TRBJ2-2	CARRQGATGELFF	TGCGCCAGAAGACAGGGGGCGACCGGGGAGCTGTTTTTT
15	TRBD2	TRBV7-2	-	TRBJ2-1	CASSPGLAGSDEQFF	TGTGCCAGCAGCCCGGGACTAGCGGGGAGCGATGAGCAGTTCTTC
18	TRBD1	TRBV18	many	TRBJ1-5	CASSPQTRTGRNNQPQHF	TGTGCCAGCTCACCCCAAACAAGGACAGGGCGTAATAATCAGCCCCAGCATTTT
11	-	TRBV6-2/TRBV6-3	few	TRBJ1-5	CASGSNQPQHF	TGTGCGTCGGGTAGCAATCAGCCCCAGCATTTT
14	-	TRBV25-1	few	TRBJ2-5	CASSELDMQETQYF	TGTGCCAGCAGTGAATTGGACATGCAAGAGACCCAGTACTTC
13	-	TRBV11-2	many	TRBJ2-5	CASSFRQTKTQYF	TGTGCCAGCAGCTTCCGGCAGACTAAGACCCAGTACTTC
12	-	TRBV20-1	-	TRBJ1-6	CSGLRPDSPLHF	TGCAGTGGTTTACGGCCCGATTCACCCCTCCACTTT
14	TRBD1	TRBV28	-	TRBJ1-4	CASGTAPTNEKLFF	TGTGCCAGCGGGACAGCCCCAACTAATGAAAAACTGTTTTTT